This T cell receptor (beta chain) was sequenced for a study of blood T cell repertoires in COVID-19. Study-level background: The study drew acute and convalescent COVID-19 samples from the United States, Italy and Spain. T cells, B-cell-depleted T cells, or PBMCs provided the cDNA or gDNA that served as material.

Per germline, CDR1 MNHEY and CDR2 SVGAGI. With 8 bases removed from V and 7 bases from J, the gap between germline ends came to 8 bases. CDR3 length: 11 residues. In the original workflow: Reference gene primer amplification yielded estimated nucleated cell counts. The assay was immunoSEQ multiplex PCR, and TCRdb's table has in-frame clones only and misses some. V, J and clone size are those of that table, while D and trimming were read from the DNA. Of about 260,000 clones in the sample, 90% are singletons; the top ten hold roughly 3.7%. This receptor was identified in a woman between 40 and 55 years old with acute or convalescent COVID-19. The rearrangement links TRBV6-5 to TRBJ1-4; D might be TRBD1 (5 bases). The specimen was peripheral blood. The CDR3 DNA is TGTGCCAGCGGGAGGGGTGAAAAACTGTTTTTT. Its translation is CASGRGEKLFF.